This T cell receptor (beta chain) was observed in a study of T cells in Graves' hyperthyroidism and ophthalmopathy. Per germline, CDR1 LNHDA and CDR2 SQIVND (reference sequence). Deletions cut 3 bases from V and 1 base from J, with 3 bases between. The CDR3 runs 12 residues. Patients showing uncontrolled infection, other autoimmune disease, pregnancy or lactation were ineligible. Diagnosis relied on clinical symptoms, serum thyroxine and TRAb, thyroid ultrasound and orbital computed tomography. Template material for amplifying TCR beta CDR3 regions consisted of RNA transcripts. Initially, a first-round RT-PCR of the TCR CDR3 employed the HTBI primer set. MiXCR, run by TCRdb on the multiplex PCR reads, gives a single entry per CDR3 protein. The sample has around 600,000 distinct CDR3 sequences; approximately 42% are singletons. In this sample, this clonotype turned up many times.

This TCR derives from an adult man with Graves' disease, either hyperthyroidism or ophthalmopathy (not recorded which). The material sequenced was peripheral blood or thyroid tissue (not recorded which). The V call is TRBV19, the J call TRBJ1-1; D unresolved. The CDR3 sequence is CASSISNTEAFF. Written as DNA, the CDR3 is TGTGCCAGTAGTATCTCGAACACTGAAGCTTTCTTT.